The 5 T cell receptor beta chains listed next were all sequenced from one sample in a study of identical twins. TCRdb reprocessed the 5' RACE reads with MiXCR, giving one entry per CDR3 protein. Of 500,000 to 700,000 distinct CDR3 sequences listed, roughly 7.2% are singletons. The same sample was also studied in work on yellow fever vaccine responses in identical twins.

The source material was PBMCs. The receptor source for this set is a woman in her late teens or twenties in good health.

The chain uses TRBV5-5 and TRBJ1-2; D ambiguous. The CDR3 runs 16 residues. V lost 3 bases, J lost 1 base, and 16 bases lay in between. From germline, CDR1 is SGHKS and CDR2 YYEKEE (reference sequence). DNA for the CDR3: TGTGCCAGCAGCTCCAACTCGGGAGGATATAACTATGGCTACACCTTC. Translated, it gives CASSSNSGGYNYGYTF.

In this sample, this clonotype turned up many times. This chain joins TRBV5-1 and TRBJ2-1; 7 bases line up with TRBD2. Germline lookup yields CDR1 SGHRS and CDR2 YFSETQ. This CDR3 contains 15 residues. With 4 bases clipped from V and 4 bases from J, the junction kept 8 bases outside the gene matches. The CDR3 region is CASSDRSGFYNEQFF. The CDR3 DNA is TGCGCCAGCAGCGACCGTAGCGGGTTTTACAATGAGCAGTTCTTC. Full variable domain (missing parts from reference TRBV5-1 and TRBJ2-1): KAGVTQTPRYLIKTRGQQVTLSCSPISGHRSVSWYQQTPGQGLQFLFEYFSETQRNKGNFPGRFSGRQFSNSRSEMNVSTLELGDSALYLCASSDRSGFYNEQFFGPGTRLTVL.

The chain carries TRBV25-1 and TRBJ2-3; 16 bases agree with TRBD2. The germline gives CDR1 MGHDK, CDR2 SYGVNS. J gave up 1 base and V 6 bases, and 19 bases lay outside the gene matches. The CDR3 is made up of 22 amino acids. CDR3 sequence: CASRGQERPGLAGGLGTDTQYF. CDR3 coding DNA: TGTGCCAGCAGAGGACAGGAGAGACCGGGACTAGCGGGGGGGCTCGGCACAGATACGCAGTATTTT.

This clonotype was seen a few times. The chain couples TRBV3-1 to TRBJ1-1; 7 bases map to TRBD1. CDR1 is LGHDT and CDR2 is YNNKEL in the germline V gene (reference sequence). V was pared by 0 bases and J by 4 bases, with 8 bases of the junction left unmatched. This CDR3 region has 16 residues. CDR3: CASSQEGARGSTEAFF. The CDR3 DNA sequence: TGTGCCAGCAGCCAAGAGGGGGCCAGGGGGTCCACTGAAGCTTTCTTT. Combining the CDR3 with reference TRBV3-1 and TRBJ1-1 gives the whole variable domain DTAVSQTPKYLVTQMGNDKSIKCEQNLGHDTMYWYKQDSKKFLKIMFSYNNKELIINETVPNRFSPKSPDKAHLNLHINSLELGDSAVYFCASSQEGARGSTEAFFGQGTRLTVV.

This clonotype was counted many times. V is TRBV10-3 and J is TRBJ2-3; the match to TRBD2 covers 10 bases. V trimming: 6 bases; J trimming: 4 bases; junction bases outside the gene matches: 10. The V gene's germline CDR1 is ENHRY and CDR2 SYGVKD. The length of the CDR3 is 16 residues. Here the CDR3 reads CAIRAIAGGVADTQYF. The CDR3, as DNA: TGTGCCATCAGAGCCATAGCGGGAGGCGTGGCAGATACGCAGTATTTT.